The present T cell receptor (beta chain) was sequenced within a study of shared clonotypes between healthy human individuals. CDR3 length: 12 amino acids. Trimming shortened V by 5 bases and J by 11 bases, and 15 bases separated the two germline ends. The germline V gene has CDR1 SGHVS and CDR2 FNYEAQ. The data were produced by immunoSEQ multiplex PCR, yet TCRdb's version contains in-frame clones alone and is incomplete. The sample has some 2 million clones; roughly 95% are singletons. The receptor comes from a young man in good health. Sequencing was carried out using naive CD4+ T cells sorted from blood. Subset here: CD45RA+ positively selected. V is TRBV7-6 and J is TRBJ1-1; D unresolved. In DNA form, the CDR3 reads TGTGCCAGCAGCACCCCCCCAGGAGGGGCTTTCTTT. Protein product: CASSTPPGGAFF.